One sample yielded the 29 T cell receptor beta chains listed below, sequenced in a study of post-analysis software for immune sequencing data. Study-level results: Higher frequency in patients than in controls was seen for about five TRBV segments, with TRBV5-6, TRBV5-1 and TRBV20-1 among them.

Unique molecular identifiers tagged the TCR beta cDNA libraries. A single record per CDR3 protein comes from TCRdb applying MiXCR to the PCR reads. The table has roughly 800,000 distinct CDR3 sequences, just under 30% seen once. Their target antigens are unknown. The specimen sequenced was blood. The receptors here all came from a girl aged 5-17 years with multiple sclerosis.

The table lists this clonotype with a few counts. This chain's CDR3 is CASSPPVGGAGEQYF. CDR3 nucleotides: TGTGCCAGCAGTCCCCCCGTCGGGGGCGCGGGTGAGCAGTACTTC. The gene calls are TRBV6-1 and TRBJ2-7, with D possibly called TRBD1 or TRBD2 (6 bases each). The V end lost 5 bases, the J end lost 7 bases, and 21 bases lay between the germline ends. Germline V gene sequence: CDR1 MNHNS, CDR2 SASEGT. This CDR3 spans 15 amino acids.

This clonotype has only a few counts. V and J are TRBV19 and TRBJ2-1; TRBD1 agrees at 10 bases. This CDR3 is built from 16 residues. Trimming cost V 2 bases and J 6 bases; bases outside gene matches: 7. Germline V gene data show CDR1 as LNHDA and CDR2 as SQIVND (reference sequence). CDR3 coding DNA: TGTGCCAGTAGTATACTCGGGACAGGGGTCCGCAATGAGCAGTTCTTC. It specifies CASSILGTGVRNEQFF.

This chain links TRBV7-2 with TRBJ2-1; D not certain. This CDR3 has 14 residues. Trimming stripped 5 bases from V and 0 bases from J, with 8 bases between. Germline-derived CDR1 and CDR2 are SGHTA and FQGNSA. The CDR3 here is CASSRYSSYNEQFF. The CDR3 DNA reads TGTGCCAGCAGCCGGTATAGCTCCTACAATGAGCAGTTCTTC. Using reference TRBV7-2 and TRBJ2-1 for the parts outside the CDR3, the full variable domain is GAGVSQSPSNKVTEKGKDVELRCDPISGHTALYWYRQSLGQGLEFLIYFQGNSAPDKSGLPSDRFSAERTGGSVSTLTIQRTQQEDSAVYLCASSRYSSYNEQFFGPGTRLTVL.

V is TRBV11-2 and J is TRBJ2-7; no clear D. This CDR3 has 12 amino acids. Germline V gene data show CDR1 as SGHAT and CDR2 as FQNNGV. The V and J ends lost 2 bases and 10 bases respectively, with 12 bases between them. For the CDR3, the DNA is TGTGCCAGCAGCTTATCTGGCCAAATTCAGTACTTC. It encodes CASSLSGQIQYF.

This clonotype was counted between two and nine times. The chain joins TRBV7-8 to TRBJ2-7; D may be TRBD1 (6 bases). Trimming left V 4 bases short and J 4 bases short, with 20 bases between. Germline lookup yields CDR1 SGHVS and CDR2 FQNEAQ. CDR3 size: 16 residues. This chain's CDR3 is CASSSGARGAFYEQYF. In nucleotides, the CDR3 is TGTGCCAGCAGCTCGGGCGCCAGGGGCGCTTTTTACGAGCAGTACTTC.

This clonotype was seen more than once but under ten times. The rearrangement links TRBV9 to TRBJ2-1; D might be TRBD2 (6 bases). Germline V lookup: CDR1 SGDLS, CDR2 YYNGEE. Between the trimmed V and J ends, which lost 3 bases and 5 bases, there was a span of 18 bases. The CDR3 runs 16 residues. The CDR3: CASSAGTREVDNEQFF. The CDR3 bases are TGTGCCAGCAGCGCTGGGACCAGGGAGGTCGACAATGAGCAGTTCTTC.

CDR3 sequence: CASSDRTSAYEQYF. Here the CDR3 DNA reads TGTGCCAGCAGTGACCGGACTAGCGCGTACGAGCAGTACTTC. The chain combines TRBV25-1 with TRBJ2-7; 9 bases align to TRBD2. Losses at the gene ends were 3 bases for V and 4 bases for J; bases not matched to a gene: 4. The V gene's germline CDR1 is MGHDK and CDR2 SYGVNS. The CDR3 consists of 14 residues.

There are a few counts of this clonotype. The rearrangement joins TRBV20-1 to TRBJ1-5, with 7 bases matching TRBD1. CDR1 is DFQATT, CDR2 SNEGSKA, per germline (reference sequence). This CDR3 has 15 residues. Trimming cost V 2 bases and J 4 bases; bases outside gene matches: 8. The CDR3 DNA is TGCAGTGCTAGAAGGTTGGGACAGAATAATCAGCCCCAGCATTTT. Translating gives CSARRLGQNNQPQHF.

This clonotype was picked up a small number of times. This chain connects TRBV19 to TRBJ2-1; D gene unclear. The V gene's germline CDR1 is LNHDA and CDR2 SQIVND (reference sequence). The CDR3 covers 13 residues. Trimming shortened V by 6 bases and J by 10 bases, and 16 bases separated the two germline ends. The CDR3 nucleotides read TGTGCCAGTAGCAGCATCTTTGGCGGAGAGCAGTTCTTC. Encoded protein: CASSSIFGGEQFF.

Many counts were recorded for this clonotype. The chain combines TRBV20-1 with TRBJ2-3; tentatively, D is TRBD1 or TRBD2 (6 bases each). The CDR3 has 15 residues. Deletions cut 5 bases from V and 0 bases from J, with 15 bases between. Germline lookup yields CDR1 DFQATT and CDR2 SNEGSKA (reference sequence). CDR3 bases: TGCAGTGCTCGCAAGGGGGGATTTAGCACAGATACGCAGTATTTT. Its protein product is CSARKGGFSTDTQYF.

The chain has TRBV5-6 and TRBJ2-5; D perhaps matches TRBD1 (6 bases). The CDR3 loop spans 15 amino acids. Germline V CDR1 and CDR2: SGHDT, YYEEEE. V lost 0 bases and J 0 bases, leaving 9 bases between the germline ends. The CDR3 is CASSLEQGYQETQYF. DNA of the CDR3: TGTGCCAGCAGCTTGGAACAGGGCTACCAAGAGACCCAGTACTTC.

In this sample, this clonotype turned up many times. The chain joins TRBV10-3 to TRBJ2-5, with no clear D. Looked up from germline, CDR1 is ENHRY and CDR2 is SYGVKD. The V end was cut by 2 bases, the J end by 5 bases, with 9 bases between. This CDR3 contains 13 residues. The CDR3 region is CAISEATRETQYF. In nucleotides, the CDR3 is TGTGCCATCAGTGAGGCGACTCGGGAGACCCAGTACTTC.

This rearrangement joins TRBV7-9 to TRBJ1-2; D gene uncertain. V was clipped by 3 bases and J by 4 bases, with 15 bases between them. CDR3 length: 15 amino acids. CDR1 is SEHNR, CDR2 FQNEAQ, per germline (reference sequence). CDR3 amino acids: CASSFWRDQSYGYTF. DNA of the CDR3: TGTGCCAGCAGCTTCTGGAGGGATCAGAGCTATGGCTACACCTTC.

In nucleotides, the CDR3 is TGTGCCAGCAGCCAAACTTCTATAGCGGGGGCAGAGACCCAGTACTTC. It translates to CASSQTSIAGAETQYF. The chain links TRBV4-2 to TRBJ2-5; 9 positions agree with TRBD2. The CDR3 is 16 amino acids. With V trimmed by 2 bases and J by 4 bases, 8 bases remained unmatched. Germline values: CDR1 LGHNA, CDR2 YNFKEQ.

This sequence joins TRBV3-1 and TRBJ2-7, with 8 bases fitting TRBD1. Losses at the gene ends were 1 base for V and 1 base for J; bases not matched to a gene: 6. The CDR3 totals 16 residues. The germline gives CDR1 LGHDT, CDR2 YNNKEL (reference sequence). CDR3: CASSQGQGQASYEQYF. The CDR3 bases are TGTGCCAGCAGCCAAGGTCAGGGACAGGCTTCCTACGAGCAGTACTTC.

This clonotype appeared a few times. The chain has TRBV6-5 and TRBJ2-1; D may match TRBD1 or TRBD2 (6 bases each). This CDR3 has 15 amino acids. Deletions cut 2 bases from V and 4 bases from J, with 12 bases between. Germline CDR1 and CDR2: MNHEY and SVGAGI. CDR3 nucleotides: TGTGCCAGCAGTTACAGGGGGGCCGCTTACAATGAGCAGTTCTTC. Encoded protein: CASSYRGAAYNEQFF.

A remark on this clonotype: A much more abundant neighbour one base away suggests this may be a read error. The rearrangement uses TRBV7-2 and TRBJ2-5; D unclear. The germline V and J ends were trimmed by 2 bases and 11 bases, with 15 bases remaining between them. The CDR3 has 13 residues. Germline V gives CDR1 SGHTA, CDR2 FQGNSA. CDR3 amino acids: CASSLYGRNEQYF. CDR3 coding DNA: TGTGCCAGCAGCTTATATGGCAGGAATGAGCAGTACTTC.

As concerns this clonotype: One base away lies a much larger clone, so this may be a sequencing read error. The chain is built from TRBV2 and TRBJ2-5; D is perhaps TRBD1 (5 bases). The CDR3 has 15 amino acids. Germline CDR1 reads SNHLY; CDR2 reads FYNNEI. The CDR3 protein is CASSEGVGQAETQYF. CDR3 DNA: TGTGCCAGCAGCGAAGGTGTTGGACAAGCAGAGACCCAGTACTTC.

J is TRBJ2-4 and V is TRBV10-3; D is possibly TRBD1 (6 bases). From germline, CDR1 is ENHRY and CDR2 SYGVKD. The CDR3 loop spans 15 amino acids. V was cut by 3 bases and J by 3 bases, with 12 bases left in between. CDR3 sequence (DNA): TGTGCCATCAGTGAACCAGGGGTGGGCAAAAACATTCAGTACTTC. Its protein product is CAISEPGVGKNIQYF.

The chain carries TRBV12-3 or TRBV12-4 and TRBJ1-1; D is ambiguous. V dropped 8 bases and J dropped 0 bases, with 10 bases sitting between them. The CDR3 loop spans 13 amino acids. The CDR3 DNA reads TGTGCCAGCGGCGGTCAGATGAACACTGAAGCTTTCTTT. It specifies CASGGQMNTEAFF.

This clonotype has more than one count but fewer than ten. This chain joins TRBV20-1 and TRBJ2-4, with 9 bases identical to TRBD2. The CDR3 length is 15 residues. V dropped 6 bases and J dropped 0; count of bases not matched to a gene: 6. Germline V gives CDR1 DFQATT, CDR2 SNEGSKA (reference sequence). The DNA of the CDR3 is TGCAGTGCCCCGGGACTAGCAGTAGCCAAAAACATTCAGTACTTC. Translated: CSAPGLAVAKNIQYF.

J is TRBJ1-4 and V is TRBV7-9, with D possibly TRBD1 on 5 matching bases. The germline gives CDR1 SEHNR, CDR2 FQNEAQ (reference sequence). Trimming shortened V by 4 bases and J by 14 bases, and 17 bases separated the two germline ends. This CDR3 region has 13 residues. The CDR3 loop reads CASSYLGGFDLFF. Here the CDR3 DNA reads TGTGCCAGCAGCTACTTGGGGGGATTTGATCTGTTTTTT.

V is TRBV27 and J is TRBJ2-3; TRBD2 is a possible D gene (5 bases). Germline CDR1 reads MNHEY; CDR2 reads SMNVEV (reference sequence). The CDR3 contains 17 residues. V lost 1 base and J lost 4, with 18 bases in between. CDR3 sequence reads: CASSLCVGGLPADTQYF. The CDR3 DNA reads TGTGCCAGCAGTTTATGTGTTGGCGGGTTGCCCGCAGATACGCAGTATTTT.

V gene TRBV12-3 or TRBV12-4 combines with J gene TRBJ1-2; 7 bases are a match to TRBD1. J lost 6 bases, V lost 5 bases, and 12 bases had no gene match. The CDR3 sequence is 15 residues long. CDR3 region: CASSPRQGSSDGYTF. The CDR3 bases are TGTGCCAGCAGTCCCCGACAGGGATCTTCGGATGGCTACACCTTC.

The gene calls are TRBV7-9 and TRBJ2-1; possibly TRBD1 or TRBD2 for D (5 bases each). Germline V CDR1 and CDR2: SEHNR, FQNEAQ (reference sequence). The CDR3 is made up of 16 amino acids. V shed 2 bases and J shed 12 bases, with 23 bases lying between them. The CDR3 protein is CASSLIGAPEVVVQFF. CDR3 in DNA: TGTGCCAGCAGCTTAATCGGGGCTCCCGAGGTCGTGGTGCAGTTCTTC.

J is TRBJ2-4 and V is TRBV4-2; a possible D gene is TRBD2 (7 bases). Per germline, CDR1 LGHNA and CDR2 YNFKEQ. Trimming stripped 4 bases from V and 6 bases from J, with 16 bases between. This CDR3 has 15 amino acids. Here the CDR3 reads CASSPGQGGGNIQYF. In DNA, the CDR3 is TGTGCCAGCAGCCCCGGACAAGGGGGGGGAAACATTCAGTACTTC.

Comment on this clonotype: One end of the junction does not line up with germline, which may come from a read error. The rearrangement uses TRBV5-1 and TRBJ1-3, with a weak D call TRBD1 (6 bases). The germline V gene has CDR1 SGHRS and CDR2 YFSETQ. The CDR3 is 15 residues long. The CDR3 sequence is CTSSLNTGTGNTIYF. In nucleotides, the CDR3 is TGCACCAGCAGCTTGAACACAGGGACCGGAAACACCATATATTTT.

The chain has TRBV28 and TRBJ2-4; no firm D call. CDR1 MDHEN and CDR2 SYDVKM come from the germline V gene. The CDR3 is 13 amino acids. The V gene lost 3 bases and the J gene lost 7 bases, with 10 bases spanning the gap. CDR3 amino acids: CASSLLAANIQYF. In DNA, the CDR3 is TGTGCCAGCAGTTTGTTGGCAGCCAACATTCAGTACTTC. Variable domain in full (rest from reference TRBV28 and TRBJ2-4): DVKVTQSSRYLVKRTGEKVFLECVQDMDHENMFWYRQDPGLGLRLIYFSYDVKMKEKGDIPEGYSVSREKKERFSLILESASTNQTSMYLCASSLLAANIQYFGAGTRLSVL.

Only a few counts were recorded for this clonotype. The V gene is TRBV12-3 or TRBV12-4, the J gene TRBJ2-3; D perhaps matches TRBD2 (5 bases). There are 15 residues in the CDR3. The V gene lost 4 bases and the J gene lost 3 bases, with 14 bases spanning the gap. CDR3 nucleotides: TGTGCCAGCAGTTCGGGCGGGCTCCGGACAGATACGCAGTATTTT. Amino acid sequence: CASSSGGLRTDTQYF.